One sample yielded the 10 T cell receptor beta chains listed below, sequenced in a study of T cell changes during pregnancy in multiple sclerosis. Here immunoSEQ multiplex PCR was the method, and the copy in TCRdb shows in-frame clones only, minus some. The table lists around 130,000 clones, roughly 96% of them singletons. The sequencing here drew on peripheral blood, taken after pregnancy. These receptors originate from a female donor with multiple sclerosis, enrolled in a pregnancy study.

V gene TRBV27 combines with J gene TRBJ1-5; possibly TRBD1 for D (5 bases). CDR1 is MNHEY, CDR2 SMNVEV, per germline (reference sequence). This CDR3 region has 15 residues. V was shortened by 6 bases and J by 1 base, with 13 bases between the two germline ends. CDR3 nucleotide sequence: TGTGCCAGCAGGAAGGGGAGGGTGAGCAATCAGCCCCAGCATTTT. Translated: CASRKGRVSNQPQHF.

The rearrangement links TRBV11-2 to TRBJ1-1; D might be TRBD1 (5 bases). The V gene's germline CDR1 is SGHAT and CDR2 FQNNGV. The ends were cut back, 2 bases at V and 6 bases at J, with 13 bases in the middle. The CDR3 extends over 14 amino acids. In DNA, the CDR3 is TGTGCCAGCAGCTTATATATGGGAGGGGCTGAAGCTTTCTTT. Translation gives CASSLYMGGAEAFF.

The chain uses TRBV9 and TRBJ2-4; 13 positions match TRBD2. CDR1 and CDR2 (germline): SGDLS, YYNGEE. The length of the CDR3 is 14 residues. J lost 7 bases, V lost 3 bases, and 1 base had no gene match. Written as DNA, the CDR3 is TGTGCCAGCAGCGGGGGACTAGCGGGGAACATTCAGTACTTC. Translating gives CASSGGLAGNIQYF.

The V and J genes are TRBV19 and TRBJ2-6, with a weak D call TRBD1 (6 bases). The germline V and J ends were trimmed by 3 bases and 0 bases, with 12 bases remaining between them. There are 17 residues in the CDR3. The V gene's germline CDR1 is LNHDA and CDR2 SQIVND (reference sequence). CDR3 DNA: TGTGCCAGTAGTATCACAGGGCCCAACTCTGGGGCCAACGTCCTGACTTTC. The encoded protein is CASSITGPNSGANVLTF.

The gene calls are TRBV9 and TRBJ2-1, with 10 nucleotides matching TRBD2. Per germline, CDR1 SGDLS and CDR2 YYNGEE. V was pared by 0 bases and J by 8 bases, with 5 bases of the junction left unmatched. CDR3 length equals 15 residues. CDR3 in amino acids: CASSVGASGRYEQFF. In DNA form, the CDR3 reads TGTGCCAGCAGCGTAGGTGCTAGCGGGAGATATGAGCAGTTCTTC.

The chain joins TRBV29-1 to TRBJ2-5; the match to TRBD2 covers 13 bases. Gene TRBJ2-7 matches the end of the DNA better, so the J call may be wrong. The CDR3 has 16 amino acids. CDR1 SQVTM and CDR2 ANQGSEA come from the germline V gene. CDR3 nucleotide sequence: TGCAGCGTCGGTGGGACTAGCGGGGACCCTACCTACGAGCAGTACTTC. The encoded protein is CSVGGTSGDPTYEQYF.

Of note for this clone: Other DNA sequences of this sample code for an identical CDR3. The CDR3, as DNA: TGTGCCAGCAGCCCGGGACTAGCGAGCACCGGGGAGCTGTTTTTT. Its translation is CASSPGLASTGELFF. The chain uses TRBV7-9 and TRBJ2-2, with 10 bases lining up with TRBD2. The CDR3 consists of 15 residues. J lost 4 bases, V lost 5 bases, and 4 bases had no gene match. The germline V gene encodes CDR1 SEHNR and CDR2 FQNEAQ (reference sequence).

The V call is TRBV19, the J call TRBJ1-2; no reliable D call. Trimming shortened V by 6 bases and J by 4 bases, and 9 bases separated the two germline ends. Germline CDR1 is LNHDA and CDR2 is SQIVND (reference sequence). The CDR3 is made up of 12 amino acids. CDR3 bases: TGTGCCAGTAGGGAGGGCGGCTATGGCTACACCTTC. Protein product: CASREGGYGYTF.

The gene calls are TRBV28 and TRBJ2-7; 10 positions match TRBD2. V shed 4 bases, J shed 5 bases, and the junction held 11 bases outside the gene matches. The CDR3 is 16 amino acids. The germline V gene encodes CDR1 MDHEN and CDR2 SYDVKM. The DNA of the CDR3 is TGTGCCAGCAGTTCCCCCCTCTCTAGCGGGAGCCACGAGCAGTACTTC. This translates into CASSSPLSSGSHEQYF. Full variable domain (remainder filled in from reference TRBV28 and TRBJ2-7): DVKVTQSSRYLVKRTGEKVFLECVQDMDHENMFWYRQDPGLGLRLIYFSYDVKMKEKGDIPEGYSVSREKKERFSLILESASTNQTSMYLCASSSPLSSGSHEQYFGPGTRLTVT.

This clone was found once. V usage is TRBV5-1 and J usage is TRBJ2-3, with TRBD1 matching over 10 bases. The germline V gene has CDR1 SGHRS and CDR2 YFSETQ. V lost 4 bases to trimming and J lost 3 bases; unmatched junction nucleotides: 11. The CDR3 runs 17 residues. CDR3 nucleotides: TGCGCCAGCAGCATCAGACAGGGGGCTATTCTTACAGATACGCAGTATTTT. Translated, it gives CASSIRQGAILTDTQYF.